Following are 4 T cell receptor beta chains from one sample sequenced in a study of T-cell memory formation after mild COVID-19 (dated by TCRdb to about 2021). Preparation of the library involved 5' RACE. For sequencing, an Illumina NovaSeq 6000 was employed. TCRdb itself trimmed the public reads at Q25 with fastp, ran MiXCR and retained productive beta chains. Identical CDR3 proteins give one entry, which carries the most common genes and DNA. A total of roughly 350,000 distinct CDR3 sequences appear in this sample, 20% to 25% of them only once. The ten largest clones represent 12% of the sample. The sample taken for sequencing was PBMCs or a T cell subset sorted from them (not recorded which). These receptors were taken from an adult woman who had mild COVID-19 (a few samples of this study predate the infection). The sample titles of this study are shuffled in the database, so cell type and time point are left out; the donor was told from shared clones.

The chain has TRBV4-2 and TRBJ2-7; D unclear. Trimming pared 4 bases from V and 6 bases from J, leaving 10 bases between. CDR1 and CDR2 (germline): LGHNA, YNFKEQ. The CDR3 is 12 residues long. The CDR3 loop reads CASSLPKGEQYF. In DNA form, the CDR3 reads TGTGCCAGCAGCCTCCCGAAGGGCGAGCAGTACTTC.

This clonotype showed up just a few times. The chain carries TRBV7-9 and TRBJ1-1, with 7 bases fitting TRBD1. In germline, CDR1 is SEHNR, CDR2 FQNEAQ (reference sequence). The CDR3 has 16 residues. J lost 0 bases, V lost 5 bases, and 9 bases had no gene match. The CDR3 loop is CASSPGQEKMNTEAFF. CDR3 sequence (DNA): TGTGCCAGCAGCCCAGGACAGGAAAAGATGAACACTGAAGCTTTCTTT.

The CDR3 DNA reads TGCGCCAGCAGCTTGGTCCCCTCAGGGGCAGGAACTAACTATGGCTACACCTTC. It yields the protein CASSLVPSGAGTNYGYTF. The chain uses TRBV5-1 and TRBJ1-2; maybe TRBD1 (6 bases). The CDR3 length is 18 residues. Deletions cut 0 bases from V and 0 bases from J, with 18 bases between. The V gene's germline CDR1 is SGHRS and CDR2 YFSETQ. Combining the CDR3 with reference TRBV5-1 and TRBJ1-2 gives the whole variable domain KAGVTQTPRYLIKTRGQQVTLSCSPISGHRSVSWYQQTPGQGLQFLFEYFSETQRNKGNFPGRFSGRQFSNSRSEMNVSTLELGDSALYLCASSLVPSGAGTNYGYTFGSGTRLTVV.

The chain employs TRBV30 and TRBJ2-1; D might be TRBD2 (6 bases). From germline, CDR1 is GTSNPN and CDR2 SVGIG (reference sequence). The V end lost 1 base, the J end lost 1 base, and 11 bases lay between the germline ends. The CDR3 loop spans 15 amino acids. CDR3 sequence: CAWSGRGTSYNEQFF. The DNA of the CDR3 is TGTGCCTGGAGTGGCCGGGGGACGTCCTACAATGAGCAGTTCTTC.